This record looks at one TCR beta chain sequence and its context. Its antigen is still unknown. The entry originates in a study of PD-L1 blockade in urothelial cancer. For the study at large: Patients' atezolizumab regimen, 1,200 mg intravenously every 3 weeks, began in the mid-2010s. Study results and caveats: When measured at 3 weeks, tumor-associated blood clones expanded more in durable-benefit patients.

From germline, CDR1 is SGHAT and CDR2 FQNNGV. CDR3 length: 17 residues. Trimming left V 4 bases short and J 7 bases short, with 25 bases between. The time point is: pretreatment peripheral blood. Anywhere from 1 to 8 samples came from each patient, spanning pretreatment and on-treatment. Method: immunoSEQ multiplex PCR; TCRdb's copy keeps in-frame clones and lacks some. The sample records approximately 71,000 clones, roughly 84% being singletons. This TCR was recovered from a woman aged 70 to 79 with urothelial cancer. This material consisted of PBMCs, taken around atezolizumab (anti-PD-L1) treatment. V usage is TRBV11-2 and J usage is TRBJ2-5; tentative D call: TRBD2 (7 bases). CDR3 region: CASSSLEGGGGGGTQYF. In DNA form, the CDR3 reads TGTGCCAGCAGCTCCCTCGAAGGAGGGGGGGGCGGGGGGACCCAGTACTTC. Full variable domain (remainder filled in from reference TRBV11-2 and TRBJ2-5): EAGVAQSPRYKIIEKRQSVAFWCNPISGHATLYWYQQILGQGPKLLIQFQNNGVVDDSQLPKDRFSAERLKGVDSTLKIQPAKLEDSAVYLCASSSLEGGGGGGTQYFGPGTRLLVL.